Listed below are T cell receptor beta chains from one sample, sequenced in a study of blood T cell repertoires in COVID-19. Assay used: immunoSEQ multiplex PCR; TCRdb lists only in-frame clones, some missing. The sample lists some 75,000 clones, 75% to 95% seen once, with less than 9% in the top ten. Sequences were obtained from peripheral blood. The receptors stem from a human donor in a cohort sampled during active COVID-19. CDR3s leave out the opening cysteine and the closing phenylalanine or tryptophan. A D gene is named only where the DNA matches it firmly.

>TRBD2|TRBV18|TRBJ2-2
ASSPLAGASTGELF
>TRBD1|TRBV14|TRBJ2-7
ASSQVQGAYEQY
>TRBD2|TRBV7-8|TRBJ2-3
ASSAGLAFPTSTDTQY
>.|TRBV2|TRBJ2-2
ASSVQTGNTGELF
>TRBD1|TRBV30|TRBJ1-2
AWSSRTGRNGYT
>TRBD1|TRBV6-5|TRBJ1-5
ASSSKQGASQPQH
>.|TRBV5-1|TRBJ2-5
ASSPVVAETQY
>.|TRBV11-3|TRBJ2-3
ASSLEEADTQY
>.|TRBV6-5|TRBJ2-5
ASSNTEETQY
>.|TRBV3-1/TRBV3-2|TRBJ2-5
ASSQDLRGETQY
>.|TRBV19|TRBJ1-1
ASSMSGVSMNTEAF
>.|TRBV5-4|TRBJ1-4
ASSLAPPGRTNEKLF
>TRBD2|TRBV6-4|TRBJ2-3
ASSSSGGTDTQY
>TRBD1|TRBV27|TRBJ2-1
ASSPRTGSYNEQF
>.|TRBV19|TRBJ2-7
ASSLGGIGPHEQY
>TRBD2|TRBV30|TRBJ2-7
AWSYPGLAGASSYEQY
>TRBD2|TRBV5-1|TRBJ2-3
ASSLGSGNTQY
>TRBD1|TRBV18|TRBJ2-2
ASSRDRGTGELF
>.|TRBV6-5|TRBJ2-7
ASSYRRGEQY
>.|TRBV7-9|TRBJ1-2
ASSLAGQRGYT
>TRBD1|TRBV5-1|TRBJ2-7
ASSLGQAPLSSYEQY
>.|TRBV4-2|TRBJ1-4
ASSQVGGGEKLF
>TRBD2|TRBV7-9|TRBJ2-5
ASSSRTSGGVYGETQY
>.|TRBV5-1|TRBJ2-7
ASRLFVVAGGEQY
>TRBD2|TRBV3-1/TRBV3-2|TRBJ2-2
ASSREGLAVNTGELF
>TRBD1|TRBV7-2|TRBJ1-1
ASSLGTGNTEAF
>TRBD1|TRBV12-3/TRBV12-4|TRBJ1-2
ASSQRTGYGYT
>TRBD1|TRBV2|TRBJ2-7
ASRAFGTGTSEQY
>.|TRBV15|TRBJ2-2
ATSSYGESNTGELF
>TRBD2|TRBV2|TRBJ2-5
ASTTPGGPETQY
>TRBD1|TRBV5-1|TRBJ1-5
ASSLTGQGDQPQH
>.|TRBV7-9|TRBJ1-1
ASTPVAGGGTEAF
>TRBD1|TRBV30|TRBJ1-6
AADRAHSSYNSPLH
>TRBD2|TRBV28|TRBJ2-1
ASSFVAGGKVYNEQF
>.|TRBV7-2|TRBJ2-3
ASSSPPAGDTQY
>.|TRBV7-2|TRBJ1-3
ASSLDGGGRNTIY
>.|TRBV11-2|TRBJ2-5
ASSLEGRTSQETQY
>.|TRBV12-3/TRBV12-4|TRBJ2-1
ASSFDGGLF
>TRBD1|TRBV24-1|TRBJ2-3
ATSEPGRWDRKTDTQY
>.|TRBV2|TRBJ1-1
ASSEGGEAF
>TRBD1|TRBV7-8|TRBJ2-2
ASSGNHPTGAVGELF
>.|TRBV7-9|TRBJ1-6
ASSLDFAAGAINSPLH
>.|TRBV7-9|TRBJ2-1
ASSPPIQGPYNEQF
>TRBD2|TRBV24-1|TRBJ2-1
ATSDQTSGGLREQF
>.|TRBV6-1|TRBJ2-6
ASSEARTAGANVLT
>.|TRBV7-9|TRBJ2-2
ASSLENVGQTGELF
>.|TRBV5-1|TRBJ1-3
ASTPPGYKSSGNTIY
>TRBD2|TRBV4-3|TRBJ2-5
ASSLFTEGLAGVGEETQY
>TRBD1|TRBV5-4|TRBJ1-5
ASSQGADQPQH
>.|TRBV19|TRBJ1-1
ASRTRVGTEAF
>.|TRBV6-1|TRBJ1-5
ASSDIGGVGNQPQH
>.|TRBV5-6|TRBJ1-1
ASSLAAGSHRPF
>TRBD1|TRBV7-2|TRBJ1-5
ASSFRGTGEPQH
>.|TRBV28|TRBJ2-7
ASSLGQAIIKKYEQY